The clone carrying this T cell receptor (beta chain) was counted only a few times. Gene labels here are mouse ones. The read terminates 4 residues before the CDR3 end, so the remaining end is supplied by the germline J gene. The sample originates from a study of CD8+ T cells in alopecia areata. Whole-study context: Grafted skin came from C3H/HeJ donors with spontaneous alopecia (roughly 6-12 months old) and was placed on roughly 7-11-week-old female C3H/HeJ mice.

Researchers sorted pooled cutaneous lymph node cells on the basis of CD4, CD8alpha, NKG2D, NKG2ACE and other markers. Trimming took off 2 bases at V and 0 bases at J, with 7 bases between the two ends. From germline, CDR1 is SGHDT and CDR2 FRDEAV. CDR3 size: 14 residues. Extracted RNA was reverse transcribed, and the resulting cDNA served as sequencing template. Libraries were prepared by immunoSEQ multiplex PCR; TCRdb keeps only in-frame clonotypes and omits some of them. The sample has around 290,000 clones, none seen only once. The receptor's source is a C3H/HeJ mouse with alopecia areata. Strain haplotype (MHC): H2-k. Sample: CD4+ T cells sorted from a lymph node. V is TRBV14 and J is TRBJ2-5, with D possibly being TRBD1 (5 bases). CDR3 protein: CASSFQGNQDTQYF. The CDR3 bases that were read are TGTGCCAGCAGTTTTCAGGGTAACCAAGAC.